This T cell receptor beta chain derives from a study of CD8+ T cells in alopecia areata. Study as a whole: Twice a day, 5 to 10 mg of oral tofacitinib was administered to treated patients. Tofacitinib dosing lasted 6 to 18 months, which was then followed by 6 months off drug.

The CDR3 extends over 13 amino acids. Trimming left V 0 bases short and J 4 bases short, with 9 bases between. Germline V gives CDR1 SQVTM, CDR2 ANQGSEA. RNA extraction was followed by reverse transcription into cDNA, which acted as the sequencing template. Produced via immunoSEQ multiplex PCR; TCRdb's table is partial and in-frame only. In the table there are over 100,000 clones, about 50% of which are singletons. Described treatment: oral pan-JAK inhibitor, 5-10 mg twice daily. The chain employs TRBV29-1 and TRBJ1-2, with unresolved D. The source was CD4+ T cells sorted from blood, collected at week 4, from a patient treated with tofacitinib. The sequence came from a human donor with alopecia areata. CDR3 protein: CSVEDRGFYGYTF. In DNA, the CDR3 is TGCAGCGTTGAAGATCGAGGTTTCTATGGCTACACCTTC.